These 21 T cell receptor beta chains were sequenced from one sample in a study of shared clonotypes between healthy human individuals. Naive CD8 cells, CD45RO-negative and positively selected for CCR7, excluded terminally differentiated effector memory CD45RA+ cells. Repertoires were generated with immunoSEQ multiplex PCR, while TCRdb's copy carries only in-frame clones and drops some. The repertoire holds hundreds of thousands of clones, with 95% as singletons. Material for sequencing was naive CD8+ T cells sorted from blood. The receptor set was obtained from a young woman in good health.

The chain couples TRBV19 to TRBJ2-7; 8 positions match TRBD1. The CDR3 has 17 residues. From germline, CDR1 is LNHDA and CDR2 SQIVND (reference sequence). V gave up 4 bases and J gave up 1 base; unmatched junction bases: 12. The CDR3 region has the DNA TGTGCCAGTAGTACAGTCGGACAGGGATCCTTATCCTACGAGCAGTACTTC. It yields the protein CASSTVGQGSLSYEQYF. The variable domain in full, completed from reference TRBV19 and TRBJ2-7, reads DGGITQSPKYLFRKEGQNVTLSCEQNLNHDAMYWYRQDPGQGLRLIYYSQIVNDFQKGDIAEGYSVSREKKESFPLTVTSAQKNPTAFYLCASSTVGQGSLSYEQYFGPGTRLTVT.

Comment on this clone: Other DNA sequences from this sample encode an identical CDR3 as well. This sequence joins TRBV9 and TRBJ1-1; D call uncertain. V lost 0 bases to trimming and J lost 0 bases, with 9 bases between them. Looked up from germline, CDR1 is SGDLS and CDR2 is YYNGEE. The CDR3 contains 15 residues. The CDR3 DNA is TGTGCCAGCAGCGTAGCGTTAGGCCTGAACACTGAAGCTTTCTTT. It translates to CASSVALGLNTEAFF.

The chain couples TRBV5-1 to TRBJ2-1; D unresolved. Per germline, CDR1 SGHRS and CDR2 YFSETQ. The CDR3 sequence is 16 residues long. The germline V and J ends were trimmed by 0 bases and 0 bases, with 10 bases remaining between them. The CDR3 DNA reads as TGCGCCAGCAGCTTGGCCCCGGAAAGCTCCTACAATGAGCAGTTCTTC. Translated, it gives CASSLAPESSYNEQFF.

CDR3 bases: TGTGCCAGCAGTGAGGGGGTGGGCTACGAGCAGTACTTC. Amino acid sequence: CASSEGVGYEQYF. The chain joins TRBV11-3 to TRBJ2-7; D perhaps matches TRBD1 (6 bases). CDR3 length: 13 amino acids. Trimming removed 6 bases from V and 3 bases from J, with 12 bases in between. Germline V CDR1 and CDR2: SGHNT, YENEEA. Together with reference TRBV11-3 and TRBJ2-7, the CDR3 gives the full variable domain: EAGVVQSPRYKIIEKKQPVAFWCNPISGHNTLYWYLQNLGQGPELLIRYENEEAVDDSQLPKDRFSAERLKGVDSTLKIQPAELGDSAVYLCASSEGVGYEQYFGPGTRLTVT.

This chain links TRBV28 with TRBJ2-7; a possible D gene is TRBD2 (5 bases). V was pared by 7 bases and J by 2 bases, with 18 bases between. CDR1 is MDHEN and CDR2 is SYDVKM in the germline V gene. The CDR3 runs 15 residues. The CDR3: CASTASSEGTYEQYF. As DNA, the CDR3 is TGTGCCAGCACCGCATCCTCAGAGGGAACCTACGAGCAGTACTTC.

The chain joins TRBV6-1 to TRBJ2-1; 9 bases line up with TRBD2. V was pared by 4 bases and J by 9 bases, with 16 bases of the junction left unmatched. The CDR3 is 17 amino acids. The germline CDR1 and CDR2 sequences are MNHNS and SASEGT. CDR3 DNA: TGTGCCAGCAGTGTACCCCCCCTAGCGGGATTTGGTCTTGAGCAGTTCTTC. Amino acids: CASSVPPLAGFGLEQFF.

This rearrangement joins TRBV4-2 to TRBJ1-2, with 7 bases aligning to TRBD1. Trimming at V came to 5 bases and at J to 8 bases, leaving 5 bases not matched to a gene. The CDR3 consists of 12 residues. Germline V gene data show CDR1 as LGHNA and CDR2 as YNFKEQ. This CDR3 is CASSSGGSGYTF. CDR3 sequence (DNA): TGTGCCAGCAGCTCAGGGGGAAGCGGCTACACCTTC.

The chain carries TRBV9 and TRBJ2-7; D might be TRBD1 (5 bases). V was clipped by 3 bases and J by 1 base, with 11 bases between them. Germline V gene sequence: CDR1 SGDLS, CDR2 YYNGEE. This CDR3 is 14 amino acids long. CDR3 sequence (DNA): TGTGCCAGCAGCGGACAGTCGAATTCCTACGAGCAGTACTTC. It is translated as CASSGQSNSYEQYF.

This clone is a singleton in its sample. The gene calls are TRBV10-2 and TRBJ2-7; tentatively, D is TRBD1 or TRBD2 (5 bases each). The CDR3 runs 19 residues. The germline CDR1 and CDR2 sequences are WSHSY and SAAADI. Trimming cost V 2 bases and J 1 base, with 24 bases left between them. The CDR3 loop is CASSEKGTDPNLSSYEQYF. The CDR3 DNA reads TGCGCCAGCAGTGAGAAAGGGACGGACCCCAACCTGTCATCCTACGAGCAGTACTTC.

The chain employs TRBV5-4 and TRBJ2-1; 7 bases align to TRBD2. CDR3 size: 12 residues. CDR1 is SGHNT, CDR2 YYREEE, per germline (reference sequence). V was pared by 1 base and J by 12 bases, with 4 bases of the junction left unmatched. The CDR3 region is CASSLLSSGQFF. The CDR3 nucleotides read TGTGCCAGCAGCTTGTTGTCTAGCGGGCAGTTCTTC.

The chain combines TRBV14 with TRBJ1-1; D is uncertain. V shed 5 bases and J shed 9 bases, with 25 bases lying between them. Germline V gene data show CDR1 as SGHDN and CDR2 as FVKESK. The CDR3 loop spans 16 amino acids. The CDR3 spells CASSTDKETAVFQAFF. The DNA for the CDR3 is TGTGCCAGCAGCACCGATAAAGAAACCGCGGTTTTTCAAGCTTTCTTT.

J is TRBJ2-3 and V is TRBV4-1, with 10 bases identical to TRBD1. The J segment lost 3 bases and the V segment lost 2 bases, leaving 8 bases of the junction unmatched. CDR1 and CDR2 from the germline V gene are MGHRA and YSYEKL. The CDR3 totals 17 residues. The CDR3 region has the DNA TGCGCCAGCAGCCAAACCGGGACAGGGGTTTCAACAGATACGCAGTATTTT. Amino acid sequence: CASSQTGTGVSTDTQYF.

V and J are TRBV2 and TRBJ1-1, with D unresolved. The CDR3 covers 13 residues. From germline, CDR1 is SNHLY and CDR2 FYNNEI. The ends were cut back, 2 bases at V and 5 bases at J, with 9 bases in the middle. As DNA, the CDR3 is TGTGCCAGCAGTGAACACGGGCGAACTGAAGCTTTCTTT. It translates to CASSEHGRTEAFF.

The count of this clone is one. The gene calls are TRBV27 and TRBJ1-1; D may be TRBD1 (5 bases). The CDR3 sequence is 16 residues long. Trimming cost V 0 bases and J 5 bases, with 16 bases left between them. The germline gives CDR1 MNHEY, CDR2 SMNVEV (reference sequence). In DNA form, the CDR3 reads TGTGCCAGCAGTTTATCTGGGGCGGTTGGCCGTACTGAAGCTTTCTTT. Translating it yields CASSLSGAVGRTEAFF.

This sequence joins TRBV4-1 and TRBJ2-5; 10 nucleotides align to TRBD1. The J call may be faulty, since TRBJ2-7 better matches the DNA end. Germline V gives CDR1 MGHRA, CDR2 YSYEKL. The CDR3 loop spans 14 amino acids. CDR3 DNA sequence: TGCGCCAGCAGCCCGGACAGGGGGGCCTACGAGCAGTACTTC. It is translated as CASSPDRGAYEQYF.

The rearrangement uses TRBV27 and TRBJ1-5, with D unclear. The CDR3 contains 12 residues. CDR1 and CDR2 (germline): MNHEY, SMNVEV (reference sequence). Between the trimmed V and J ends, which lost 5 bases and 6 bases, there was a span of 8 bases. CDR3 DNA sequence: TGTGCCAGCAGTCCCACCCGTCAGCCCCAGCATTTT. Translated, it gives CASSPTRQPQHF.

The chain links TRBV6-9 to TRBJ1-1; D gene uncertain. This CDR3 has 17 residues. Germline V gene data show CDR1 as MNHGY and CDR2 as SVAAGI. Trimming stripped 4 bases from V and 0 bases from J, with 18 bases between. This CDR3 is CASSSNGATNLNTEAFF. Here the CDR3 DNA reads TGTGCCAGCAGTTCAAACGGCGCTACAAACCTGAACACTGAAGCTTTCTTT.

The CDR3 DNA reads as TGCGCCAGCAGCTTGGTTCCTAGCCGCGAGCAGTACTTC. Translated, it gives CASSLVPSREQYF. J is TRBJ2-7 and V is TRBV5-1; weak D call: TRBD2 (5 bases). This CDR3 has 13 amino acids. Germline CDR1 reads SGHRS; CDR2 reads YFSETQ. Trimming shortened V by 0 bases and J by 6 bases, and 10 bases separated the two germline ends.

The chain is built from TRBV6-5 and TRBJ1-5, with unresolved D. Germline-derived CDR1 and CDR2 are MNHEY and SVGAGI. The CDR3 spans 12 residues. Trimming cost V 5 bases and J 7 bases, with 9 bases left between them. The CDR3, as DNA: TGTGCCAGCAGTCTCGGGAGGCAGCCCCAGCATTTT. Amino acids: CASSLGRQPQHF.

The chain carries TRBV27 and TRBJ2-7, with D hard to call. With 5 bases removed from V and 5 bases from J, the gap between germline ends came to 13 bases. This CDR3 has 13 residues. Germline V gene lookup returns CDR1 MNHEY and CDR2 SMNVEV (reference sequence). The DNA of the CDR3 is TGTGCCAGCAGTACCCAACAACCCCACGAGCAGTACTTC. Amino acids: CASSTQQPHEQYF.

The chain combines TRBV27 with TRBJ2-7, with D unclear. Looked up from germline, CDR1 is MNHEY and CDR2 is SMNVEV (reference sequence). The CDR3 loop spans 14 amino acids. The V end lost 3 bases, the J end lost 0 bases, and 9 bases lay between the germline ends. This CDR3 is CASSFSIFSYEQYF. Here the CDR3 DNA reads TGTGCCAGCAGTTTTTCAATTTTCTCCTACGAGCAGTACTTC.